The following is a T cell receptor beta chain sequence with its context. The target antigen is unknown. Using immunoSEQ multiplex PCR, the repertoire was profiled, and TCRdb retains in-frame clones only, with some absent. The profile covers 150,000 to 250,000 clones, with about 81% appearing a single time and 1.2% taken by the ten largest. The data stem from a study of cytomegalovirus exposure and HLA in healthy donors. Trimming removed 6 bases at V and 5 bases at J, with 20 bases between. CDR3 length: 15 amino acids. CDR1 and CDR2 from the germline V gene are MNHEY and SVGAGI. Study-level results: Cytomegalovirus-associated status was assigned to 150 to 200 TCR beta chains.

The chain uses TRBV6-5 and TRBJ2-7; D possibly corresponds to TRBD2 (6 bases). The sample taken for sequencing was PBMCs. The TCR comes from a woman between 25 and 40 years old in good health and CMV-seronegative. In DNA, the CDR3 is TGTGCCAGCAGCCGCGGGACGACCTATGGGGACGAGCAGTACTTC. The encoded protein is CASSRGTTYGDEQYF.